These T cell receptor beta chains were read from a single sample in a study of CD4 T cells in relation to SARS-CoV-2 and coronaviruses. Profiled with immunoSEQ multiplex PCR; TCRdb holds only in-frame clones, not every one. This sample has 38,000 or so clones, with roughly four fifths found just once. Antigens for these TCRs are unknown. Sequenced sample: naive CD4+ T cells from PBMCs, cultured in vitro. These receptors were taken from an adult with COVID-19. Each CDR3 is given with its conserved first and last residue. Where a row states a size, it is once, few, many or the class of an expanded clone; other rows omit it.

V gene: TRBV10-1; CDR3 length: 14; clone size: .; CDR3 protein: CAAEHPSNGETQYF
V gene: TRBV5-1; CDR3 length: 15; clone size: once; CDR3 protein: CATAHGREVTGELFF
V gene: TRBV5-6; CDR3 length: 16; clone size: .; CDR3 protein: CASSSLGTGGDEKLFF
V gene: TRBV10-2; CDR3 length: 15; clone size: once; CDR3 protein: CASTGLGLGSTEQFF
V gene: TRBV5-1; CDR3 length: 14; clone size: .; CDR3 protein: CASRQGGPGNTIYF
V gene: TRBV2; CDR3 length: 13; clone size: once; CDR3 protein: CASSEDRPNEQFF
V gene: TRBV28; CDR3 length: 13; clone size: .; CDR3 protein: CASPQGSQETQYF
V gene: TRBV9; CDR3 length: 13; clone size: .; CDR3 protein: CASSPGEYFEAFF
V gene: TRBV2; CDR3 length: 15; clone size: .; CDR3 protein: CASRGVAGVGDTQYF
V gene: TRBV9; CDR3 length: 14; clone size: .; CDR3 protein: CASSTGSGLAEQFF
V gene: TRBV7-2; CDR3 length: 17; clone size: .; CDR3 protein: CASSSTLISGKYNEQFF
V gene: TRBV3-1/TRBV3-2; CDR3 length: 17; clone size: .; CDR3 protein: CASSQEASGRPMDTQYF
V gene: TRBV14; CDR3 length: 13; clone size: .; CDR3 protein: CASSHPFTDTQYF
V gene: TRBV30; CDR3 length: 14; clone size: .; CDR3 protein: CAWSVNSGSYEQYF
V gene: TRBV2; CDR3 length: 16; clone size: .; CDR3 protein: CASSAGTSGLYNEQFF
V gene: TRBV3-1/TRBV3-2; CDR3 length: 13; clone size: .; CDR3 protein: CASATDRITEAFF
V gene: TRBV20-1; CDR3 length: 10; clone size: .; CDR3 protein: CSAWKNEQFF
V gene: TRBV2; CDR3 length: 14; clone size: .; CDR3 protein: CASTGTGNTGELFF
V gene: TRBV19; CDR3 length: 20; clone size: once; CDR3 protein: CASRKTGGWSSGVSYNEQFF
V gene: TRBV7-8; CDR3 length: 18; clone size: .; CDR3 protein: CASRLSRTSGRYRKTQYF
V gene: TRBV15; CDR3 length: 13; clone size: .; CDR3 protein: CATMGRENYEQYF
V gene: TRBV7-6; CDR3 length: 14; clone size: .; CDR3 protein: CASSFGGYNQPQHF
V gene: TRBV5-1; CDR3 length: 15; clone size: .; CDR3 protein: CASSLRTGNTGELFF
V gene: TRBV6-2/TRBV6-3; CDR3 length: 15; clone size: .; CDR3 protein: CASSYSSQGGDTQYF
V gene: TRBV5-1; CDR3 length: 14; clone size: .; CDR3 protein: CASSLGQQNTEAFF
V gene: TRBV11-2; CDR3 length: 15; clone size: .; CDR3 protein: CASSFRRWAQETQYF
V gene: TRBV28; CDR3 length: 18; clone size: few; CDR3 protein: CASSKDRGRGGPVGELFF
V gene: TRBV5-1; CDR3 length: 15; clone size: few; CDR3 protein: CASSLVGRGLSPLHF
V gene: TRBV14; CDR3 length: 16; clone size: .; CDR3 protein: CASSPGWDTIAGELFF
V gene: TRBV18; CDR3 length: 14; clone size: .; CDR3 protein: CASSPTVPNEKLFF
V gene: TRBV12-3/TRBV12-4; CDR3 length: 13; clone size: .; CDR3 protein: CASRPYPNSPLHF
V gene: TRBV12-3/TRBV12-4; CDR3 length: 12; clone size: .; CDR3 protein: CASSLSSNVLTF
V gene: TRBV3-1/TRBV3-2; CDR3 length: 12; clone size: .; CDR3 protein: CASSQDHTEAFF
V gene: TRBV2; CDR3 length: 13; clone size: .; CDR3 protein: CASSDEGYNEQFF
V gene: TRBV14; CDR3 length: 16; clone size: few; CDR3 protein: CASSHGSGQTTYEQYF
V gene: TRBV28; CDR3 length: 14; clone size: .; CDR3 protein: CASSLLRGGYEQYF
V gene: TRBV19; CDR3 length: 15; clone size: .; CDR3 protein: CASSTGPTMINEQFF
V gene: TRBV9; CDR3 length: 15; clone size: .; CDR3 protein: CASSVTALNTGELFF
V gene: TRBV27; CDR3 length: 15; clone size: .; CDR3 protein: CASSLTVTSGTEAFF
V gene: TRBV2; CDR3 length: 14; clone size: few; CDR3 protein: CASSELGKNSPLHF
V gene: TRBV24-1; CDR3 length: 13; clone size: .; CDR3 protein: CATSDFPVGEQFF
V gene: TRBV19; CDR3 length: 16; clone size: .; CDR3 protein: CASSPRGRGPSYEQYF
V gene: TRBV27; CDR3 length: 19; clone size: .; CDR3 protein: CASSSTGVWTGWNNSPLHF
V gene: TRBV9; CDR3 length: 13; clone size: few; CDR3 protein: CASSGRTDNEQFF
V gene: TRBV4-1; CDR3 length: 15; clone size: few; CDR3 protein: CASSQDRRTPNEQFF
V gene: TRBV27; CDR3 length: 18; clone size: .; CDR3 protein: CASSSSVTFGLSNQPQHF
V gene: TRBV28; CDR3 length: 15; clone size: .; CDR3 protein: CASSPGGVTTGELFF